A single sample gave rise to the 13 T cell receptor beta chains below, sequenced in a study of blood T cell repertoires in COVID-19. Here immunoSEQ multiplex PCR was the method, and the copy in TCRdb shows in-frame clones only, minus some. The sample consists of 45,000 to 55,000 clones, around four fifths of them appearing once. Sequenced material: peripheral blood. The receptors here all came from a human donor in a cohort sampled during active COVID-19.

V is TRBV4-2 and J is TRBJ2-3, with TRBD2 identical over 8 bases. V was clipped by 1 base and J by 5 bases; unmatched bases: 8. Germline CDR1 is LGHNA and CDR2 is YNFKEQ. This CDR3 is built from 16 residues. CDR3 in amino acids: CASSQAGGLGVDTQYF. The CDR3 bases are TGTGCCAGCAGCCAAGCGGGGGGGCTGGGTGTAGATACGCAGTATTTT.

The chain has TRBV19 and TRBJ2-3, with 8 bases aligning to TRBD1. CDR3 length equals 13 residues. J gave up 4 bases and V 5 bases, and 2 bases lay outside the gene matches. CDR1 and CDR2 from the germline V gene are LNHDA and SQIVND (reference sequence). CDR3 DNA sequence: TGTGCCAGTAGTCCGACAGGGGCAGATACGCAGTATTTT. This codes for CASSPTGADTQYF.

The chain joins TRBV6-5 to TRBJ1-6; no clear D. Trimming took 0 bases from V and 13 from J, leaving 10 bases between them. CDR1 and CDR2 (germline): MNHEY, SVGAGI. This CDR3 comprises 13 residues. This chain's CDR3 is CASSYSYLPPLHF. The CDR3 nucleotides read TGTGCCAGCAGTTACTCGTACTTACCGCCCCTCCACTTT.

This chain joins TRBV14 and TRBJ1-2; 8 nucleotides align to TRBD1. This CDR3 spans 16 amino acids. Per germline, CDR1 SGHDN and CDR2 FVKESK. With V trimmed by 0 bases and J by 4 bases, 7 bases remained unmatched. CDR3 DNA sequence: TGTGCCAGCAGCCAAGATCAGCTGACAGGGGTCTATGGCTACACCTTC. Its protein product is CASSQDQLTGVYGYTF.

V gene TRBV7-9 combines with J gene TRBJ2-7, with D possibly being TRBD1 (6 bases). The CDR3 contains 13 residues. Looked up from germline, CDR1 is SEHNR and CDR2 is FQNEAQ (reference sequence). The V end lost 5 bases, the J end lost 3 bases, and 11 bases lay between the germline ends. CDR3: CASSPTGSYEQYF. The CDR3 DNA reads TGTGCCAGCAGCCCAACAGGGAGCTACGAGCAGTACTTC.

This chain uses TRBV7-2 with TRBJ1-2; 7 positions match TRBD1. The V gene end was trimmed by 2 bases and the J gene end by 5 bases; junction bases not matched to a gene: 2. Germline CDR1 is SGHTA and CDR2 is FQGNSA. The CDR3 consists of 13 residues. The CDR3 nucleotides are TGTGCCAGCAGCTTAAAACAGGGGTATGGCTACACCTTC. Amino acid sequence: CASSLKQGYGYTF.

The chain recombines TRBV7-2 with TRBJ1-4, with D possibly TRBD1 on 6 matching bases. The V gene lost 1 base and the J gene lost 8 bases, with 8 bases spanning the gap. Germline V gene data show CDR1 as SGHTA and CDR2 as FQGNSA. The CDR3 loop spans 13 amino acids. CDR3 region: CASSLGTGEKLFF. As DNA, the CDR3 is TGTGCCAGCAGCTTAGGCACAGGGGAAAAACTGTTTTTT.

The gene calls are TRBV18 and TRBJ1-1; D unresolved. This CDR3 spans 13 amino acids. Germline V lookup: CDR1 KGHSH, CDR2 LQKENI. V was shortened by 6 bases and J by 5 bases, with 13 bases between the two germline ends. The CDR3 DNA is TGTGCCAGCTCCGTCTACGCCCTTACTGAAGCTTTCTTT. Its translation is CASSVYALTEAFF. Based on the CDR3 plus reference TRBV18 and TRBJ1-1, the full variable domain is NAGVMQNPRHLVRRRGQEARLRCSPMKGHSHVYWYRQLPEEGLKFMVYLQKENIIDESGMPKERFSAEFPKEGPSILRIQQVVRGDSAAYFCASSVYALTEAFFGQGTRLTVV.

The chain uses TRBV5-1 and TRBJ2-7; D is possibly TRBD2 (7 bases). The CDR3 contains 16 residues. Germline V lookup: CDR1 SGHRS, CDR2 YFSETQ. With 0 bases removed from V and 2 bases from J, the gap between germline ends came to 15 bases. The chain's CDR3 is CASSLDRVGGPYEQYF. In DNA, the CDR3 is TGCGCCAGCAGCTTGGACAGGGTGGGGGGGCCCTACGAGCAGTACTTC.

The J gene is TRBJ2-6, the V gene TRBV28, with 7 bases lining up with TRBD1. The CDR3 covers 13 residues. With V trimmed by 6 bases and J by 5 bases, 1 base remained unmatched. Germline CDR1 MDHEN, CDR2 SYDVKM. The CDR3 here is CASRQGWANVLTF. The DNA of the CDR3 is TGTGCCAGCAGACAGGGGTGGGCCAACGTCCTGACTTTC. Drawing the rest from reference TRBV28 and TRBJ2-6, the complete variable domain is DVKVTQSSRYLVKRTGEKVFLECVQDMDHENMFWYRQDPGLGLRLIYFSYDVKMKEKGDIPEGYSVSREKKERFSLILESASTNQTSMYLCASRQGWANVLTFGAGSRLTVL.

V is TRBV2 and J is TRBJ2-1, with D possibly being TRBD2 (5 bases). V lost 6 bases to trimming and J lost 2 bases, with 8 bases between them. Looked up from germline, CDR1 is SNHLY and CDR2 is FYNNEI. The CDR3 runs 13 residues. The CDR3 coding sequence is TGTGCCAGCAGGGACTCTCCCTACAATGAGCAGTTCTTC. Encoded protein: CASRDSPYNEQFF. The variable domain in full, completed from reference TRBV2 and TRBJ2-1, reads EPEVTQTPSHQVTQMGQEVILRCVPISNHLYFYWYRQILGQKVEFLVSFYNNEISEKSEIFDDQFSVERPDGSNFTLKIRSTKLEDSAMYFCASRDSPYNEQFFGPGTRLTVL.

The chain uses TRBV5-6 and TRBJ2-3; 9 bases are a match to TRBD1. This CDR3 has 15 residues. V shed 8 bases, J shed 3 bases, and the junction held 10 bases outside the gene matches. Germline loops: CDR1 SGHDT, CDR2 YYEEEE. Written as DNA, the CDR3 is TGTGCCAGTCTCCGACAGGGGGTAGGTACAGATACGCAGTATTTT. Translated, it gives CASLRQGVGTDTQYF. Looking up the rest from reference TRBV5-6 and TRBJ2-3 gives the full variable domain: DAGVTQSPTHLIKTRGQQVTLRCSPKSGHDTVSWYQQALGQGPQFIFQYYEEEERQRGNFPDRFSGHQFPNYSSELNVNALLLGDSALYLCASLRQGVGTDTQYFGPGTRLTVL.

This chain joins TRBV19 and TRBJ1-2; 12 bases agree with TRBD1. V was pared by 2 bases and J by 8 bases, with 9 bases of the junction left unmatched. The CDR3 extends over 16 amino acids. Per the germline V gene, CDR1 is LNHDA and CDR2 is SQIVND (reference sequence). CDR3 DNA: TGTGCCAGTAGTATACTCCGGGACAGGGGGCGTAAAGGCTACACCTTC. This encodes CASSILRDRGRKGYTF.